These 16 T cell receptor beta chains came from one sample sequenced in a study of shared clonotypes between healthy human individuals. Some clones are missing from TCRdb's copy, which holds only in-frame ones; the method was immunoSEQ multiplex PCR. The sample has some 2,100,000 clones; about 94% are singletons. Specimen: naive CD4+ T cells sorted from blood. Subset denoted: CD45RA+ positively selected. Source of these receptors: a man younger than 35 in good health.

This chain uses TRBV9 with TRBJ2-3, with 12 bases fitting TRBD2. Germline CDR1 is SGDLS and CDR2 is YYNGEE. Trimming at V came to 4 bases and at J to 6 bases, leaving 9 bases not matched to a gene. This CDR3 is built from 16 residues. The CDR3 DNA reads TGTGCCAGCAGCCCGCCGGGACTAGCGGGTAGGGATACGCAGTATTTT. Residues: CASSPPGLAGRDTQYF.

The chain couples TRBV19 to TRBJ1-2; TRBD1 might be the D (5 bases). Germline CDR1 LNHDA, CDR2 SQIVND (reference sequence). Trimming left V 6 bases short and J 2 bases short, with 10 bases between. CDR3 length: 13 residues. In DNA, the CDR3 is TGTGCCAGTAGGCCCAGGGCGAACTATGGCTACACCTTC. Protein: CASRPRANYGYTF.

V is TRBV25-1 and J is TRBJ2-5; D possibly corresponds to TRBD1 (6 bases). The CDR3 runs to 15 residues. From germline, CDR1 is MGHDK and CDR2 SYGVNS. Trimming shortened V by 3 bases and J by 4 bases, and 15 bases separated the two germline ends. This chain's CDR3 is CASSDHRVGTETQYF. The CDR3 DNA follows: TGTGCCAGCAGTGATCACAGGGTAGGGACAGAGACCCAGTACTTC. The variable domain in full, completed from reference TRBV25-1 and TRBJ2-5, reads EADIYQTPRYLVIGTGKKITLECSQTMGHDKMYWYQQDPGMELHLIHYSYGVNSTEKGDLSSESTVSRIRTEHFPLTLESARPSHTSQYLCASSDHRVGTETQYFGPGTRLLVL.

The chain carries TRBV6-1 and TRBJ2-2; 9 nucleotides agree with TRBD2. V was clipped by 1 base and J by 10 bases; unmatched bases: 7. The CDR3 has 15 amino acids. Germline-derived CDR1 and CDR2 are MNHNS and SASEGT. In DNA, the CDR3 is TGTGCCAGCAGTGAAGACGGCGGGAGGGTCGAGGAGCTGTTTTTT. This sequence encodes CASSEDGGRVEELFF.

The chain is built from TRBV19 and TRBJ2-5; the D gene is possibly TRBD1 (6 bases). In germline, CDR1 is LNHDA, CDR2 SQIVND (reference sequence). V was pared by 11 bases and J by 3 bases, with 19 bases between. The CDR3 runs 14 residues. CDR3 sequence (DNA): TGTGCCCCCATCGAGGGGCAGGGGAAAGAGACCCAGTACTTC. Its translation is CAPIEGQGKETQYF.

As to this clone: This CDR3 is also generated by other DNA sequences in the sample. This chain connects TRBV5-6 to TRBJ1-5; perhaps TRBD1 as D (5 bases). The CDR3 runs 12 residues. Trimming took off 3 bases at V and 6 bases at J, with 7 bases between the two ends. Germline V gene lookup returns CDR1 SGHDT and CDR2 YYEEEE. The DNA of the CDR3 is TGTGCCAGCAGCTGGGGGGGTCAGCCCCAGCATTTT. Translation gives CASSWGGQPQHF.

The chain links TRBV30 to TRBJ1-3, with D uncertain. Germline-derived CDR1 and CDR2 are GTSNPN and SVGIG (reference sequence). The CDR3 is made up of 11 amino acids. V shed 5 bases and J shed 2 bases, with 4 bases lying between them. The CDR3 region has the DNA TGTGCCTGGCACCCTGGAAACACCATATATTTT. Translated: CAWHPGNTIYF.

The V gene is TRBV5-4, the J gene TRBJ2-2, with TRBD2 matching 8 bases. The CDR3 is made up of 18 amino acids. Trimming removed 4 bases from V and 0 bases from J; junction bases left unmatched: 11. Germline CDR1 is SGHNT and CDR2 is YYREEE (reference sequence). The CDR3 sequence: CASSRSVSSGTNTGELFF. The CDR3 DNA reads TGTGCCAGCAGCCGGAGCGTTAGTAGCGGGACGAACACCGGGGAGCTGTTTTTT.

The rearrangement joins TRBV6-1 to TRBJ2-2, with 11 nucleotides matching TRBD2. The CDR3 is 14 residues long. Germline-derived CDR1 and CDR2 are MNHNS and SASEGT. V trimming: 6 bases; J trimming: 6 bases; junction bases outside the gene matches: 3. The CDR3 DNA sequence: TGTGCCAGCAGGTGGACTAGCGGGTCCGGGGAGCTGTTTTTT. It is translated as CASRWTSGSGELFF.

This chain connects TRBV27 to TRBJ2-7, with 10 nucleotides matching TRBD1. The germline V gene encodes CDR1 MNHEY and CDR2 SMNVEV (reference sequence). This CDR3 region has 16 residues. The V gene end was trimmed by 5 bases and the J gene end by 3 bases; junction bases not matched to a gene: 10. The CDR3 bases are TGTGCCAGCAGTCCTAGGACAGGGGGTATCCACTACGAGCAGTACTTC. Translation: CASSPRTGGIHYEQYF.

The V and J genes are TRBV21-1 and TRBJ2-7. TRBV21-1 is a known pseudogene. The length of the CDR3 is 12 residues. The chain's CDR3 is CASTSGNYEQYF. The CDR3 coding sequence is TGTGCCAGCACCTCGGGCAACTACGAGCAGTACTTC.

The CDR3 is CASSQESRGNTDTQYF. As DNA, the CDR3 is TGCGCCAGCAGCCAAGAGTCACGGGGGAACACAGATACGCAGTATTTT. The J gene is TRBJ2-3, the V gene TRBV4-1, with D possibly matching TRBD2 (6 bases). CDR3 length: 16 residues. The V gene lost 0 bases and the J gene lost 2 bases, with 12 bases spanning the gap. The germline V gene has CDR1 MGHRA and CDR2 YSYEKL.

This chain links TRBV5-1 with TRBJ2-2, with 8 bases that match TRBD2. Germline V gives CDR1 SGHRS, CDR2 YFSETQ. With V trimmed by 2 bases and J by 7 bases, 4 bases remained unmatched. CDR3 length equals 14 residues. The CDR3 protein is CASSFSGVSGELFF. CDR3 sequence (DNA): TGCGCCAGCAGCTTTAGCGGGGTCAGCGGGGAGCTGTTTTTT.

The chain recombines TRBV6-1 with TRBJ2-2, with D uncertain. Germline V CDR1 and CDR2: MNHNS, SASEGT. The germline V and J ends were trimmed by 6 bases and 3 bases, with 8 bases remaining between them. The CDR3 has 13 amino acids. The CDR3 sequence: CASSRPDTGELFF. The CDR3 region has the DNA TGTGCCAGCAGCCGTCCGGACACCGGGGAGCTGTTTTTT.

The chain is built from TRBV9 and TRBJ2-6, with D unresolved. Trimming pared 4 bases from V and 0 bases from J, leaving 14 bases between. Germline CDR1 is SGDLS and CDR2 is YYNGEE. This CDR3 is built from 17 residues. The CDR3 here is CASSQISFNSGANVLTF. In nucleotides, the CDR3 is TGTGCCAGCAGCCAAATTAGTTTTAACTCTGGGGCCAACGTCCTGACTTTC. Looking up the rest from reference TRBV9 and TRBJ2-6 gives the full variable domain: DSGVTQTPKHLITATGQRVTLRCSPRSGDLSVYWYQQSLDQGLQFLIQYYNGEERAKGNILERFSAQQFPDLHSELNLSSLELGDSALYFCASSQISFNSGANVLTFGAGSRLTVL.

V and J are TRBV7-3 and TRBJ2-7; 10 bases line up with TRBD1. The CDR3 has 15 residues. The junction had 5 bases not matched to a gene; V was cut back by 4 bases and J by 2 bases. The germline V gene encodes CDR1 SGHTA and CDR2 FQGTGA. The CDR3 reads CASSSWTGGTYEQYF. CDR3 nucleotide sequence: TGTGCCAGCAGCTCGTGGACAGGGGGGACCTACGAGCAGTACTTC.